The present TCR beta chain was sequenced within a study of post-analysis software for immune sequencing data. Study-wide results and limits: Relative to controls, patients had about five TRBV segments at higher frequency, with TRBV5-6, TRBV5-1 and TRBV20-1 among these. There was significantly lower normalized Chao1 diversity in multiple sclerosis patients than in controls.

With respect to this clonotype: Its antigen is unknown.

TCR beta cDNA libraries had unique molecular identifiers. TCRdb reprocessed the PCR reads with MiXCR, giving one entry per CDR3 protein. The sample has approximately 570,000 distinct CDR3 sequences; 44% are singletons. Germline V gene lookup returns CDR1 MNHEY and CDR2 SMNVEV (reference sequence). The CDR3 is 13 residues long. The V and J ends lost 8 bases and 2 bases, in that order; junction bases with no gene match: 3. V gene TRBV27 combines with J gene TRBJ2-7; TRBD1 matches 10 bases. The sequenced material came from blood. The sequence came from a girl aged 10 to 17 with multiple sclerosis. CDR3 nucleotide sequence: TGTGCCAGCTGGGGACAGGGGCCCTACGAGCAGTACTTC. This translates into CASWGQGPYEQYF.